This T cell receptor (beta chain) was sequenced during a study of breast tumors, draining lymph nodes, adjacent tissues. Findings and limits, study-wide: Tumor T cell lymph node origin was a supported hypothesis, not proven. Findings are consistent with lymph node origin and intratumoral expansion of most tumor T cells. Compared with basal-like, luminal-like tumors shared significantly more repertoire with nontumor tissue. Tumor repertoires ranked between lymph nodes and nontumor tissue in diversity, with V and J gene preferences.

The lymph nodes were axillary draining lymph nodes from breast cancer patients. Remarks on this clonotype: What it binds is unknown. Since a much larger clone is just one base distant, this may be a read error.

TCRdb ran MiXCR on the multiplex PCR reads and lists one entry per CDR3 protein. Here the sample spans roughly 80,000 distinct CDR3 sequences, roughly 20% being singletons. The CDR3 is made up of 12 amino acids. Germline loops: CDR1 SGHDT, CDR2 YYEEEE. Trimming left V 2 bases short and J 9 bases short, with 6 bases between. This sequence joins TRBV5-6 and TRBJ1-6; D is undetermined. The clonotype comes from a female donor with breast cancer. Some clones in this sample may be carry-over from other donors' samples. The sequenced sample consisted of axillary lymph node tissue. The CDR3 nucleotides read TGTGCCAGCAGCTTCGCGGCTTCACCCCTCCACTTT. This sequence encodes CASSFAASPLHF.